What follows are 30 T cell receptor beta chains derived from one specimen sequenced in a study of memory CD4+ T cells and cytomegalovirus serostatus. The method was immunoSEQ multiplex PCR; TCRdb's version includes in-frame clones alone and lacks a portion of them. The sample lists tens of thousands of clones, approximately 81% occurring once. The sort gate was single viable CD3+CD4+CD8-CD45RO+ cells for memory CD4+ T cells. Sequenced sample: memory CD4+ T cells from blood. The receptors here all came from an adult in good health and CMV-seronegative. Some clones in this sample may be carry-over from other donors' samples.

The chain has TRBV30 and TRBJ2-5; TRBD2 is a possible D gene (7 bases). V gave up 7 bases and J gave up 7 bases, with 19 bases separating them. The germline CDR1 and CDR2 sequences are GTSNPN and SVGIG (reference sequence). The CDR3 has 13 residues. CDR3 in DNA: TGTGCCTCTATGGGTGGGGGGGCCAGGACCCAGTACTTC. Translated: CASMGGGARTQYF.

This clone is medium-sized (0.01 to 0.1%) within its sample. This chain links TRBV10-1 with TRBJ1-1; possibly TRBD1 for D (6 bases). CDR1 is WNHNN and CDR2 is SYGVQD in the germline V gene (reference sequence). V lost 8 bases and J 1 base, leaving 14 bases between the germline ends. The CDR3 length is 14 residues. The CDR3 DNA reads TGCGCCAGCGGGATACAGGGTCGGAACACTGAAGCTTTCTTT. Encoded protein: CASGIQGRNTEAFF.

The rearrangement joins TRBV5-8 to TRBJ2-7; 11 bases map to TRBD1. The CDR3 extends over 15 amino acids. Per the germline V gene, CDR1 is SGHTS and CDR2 is YDEGEE. V lost 9 bases, J lost 3 bases, and 11 bases stayed unmatched. This CDR3 is CATAARDRGVYEQYF. The DNA for the CDR3 is TGTGCCACTGCGGCTCGGGACAGGGGGGTCTACGAGCAGTACTTC.

V usage is TRBV6-5 and J usage is TRBJ2-1; 8 bases agree with TRBD2. Trimming removed 7 bases from V and 9 bases from J; junction bases left unmatched: 11. This CDR3 is built from 14 residues. Germline CDR1 is MNHEY and CDR2 is SVGAGI. Written as DNA, the CDR3 is TGTGCCAGCACCCGGGGAGCGGGAGTCTCTGAGCAGTTCTTC. This sequence encodes CASTRGAGVSEQFF.

V is TRBV4-2 and J is TRBJ2-4; TRBD1 matches at 11 bases. Germline V gene sequence: CDR1 LGHNA, CDR2 YNFKEQ. V lost 0 bases, J lost 8 bases, and 3 bases stayed unmatched. The CDR3 consists of 15 residues. The CDR3: CASSQDRTGGDIQYF. CDR3 coding DNA: TGTGCCAGCAGCCAAGATAGGACAGGGGGCGACATTCAGTACTTC.

The V and J genes are TRBV2 and TRBJ1-5; 7 bases line up with TRBD1. With 8 bases clipped from V and 1 base from J, the junction kept 2 bases outside the gene matches. The CDR3 is 13 amino acids. CDR1 and CDR2 (germline): SNHLY, FYNNEI. CDR3 in amino acids: CASGRGSNQPQHF. The DNA for the CDR3 is TGTGCCAGCGGCAGGGGGAGCAATCAGCCCCAGCATTTT.

The sample holds a few counts of this clone. The chain links TRBV5-1 to TRBJ1-2, with D perhaps TRBD1 (6 bases). V was clipped by 0 bases and J by 2 bases, with 11 bases between them. CDR3 length: 15 amino acids. Per the germline V gene, CDR1 is SGHRS and CDR2 is YFSETQ. The CDR3: CASSLAGTRNYGYTF. CDR3 bases: TGCGCCAGCAGCTTGGCCGGGACACGCAACTATGGCTACACCTTC.

This chain links TRBV5-6 with TRBJ1-3; no definite D call. Trimming took off 8 bases at V and 0 bases at J, with 15 bases between the two ends. Looked up from germline, CDR1 is SGHDT and CDR2 is YYEEEE. The CDR3 sequence is 15 residues long. Here the CDR3 reads CASVWVGVSGNTIYF. For the CDR3, the DNA is TGTGCCAGTGTTTGGGTAGGAGTCTCTGGAAACACCATATATTTT. The full variable domain, rest sourced from reference TRBV5-6 and TRBJ1-3, is DAGVTQSPTHLIKTRGQQVTLRCSPKSGHDTVSWYQQALGQGPQFIFQYYEEEERQRGNFPDRFSGHQFPNYSSELNVNALLLGDSALYLCASVWVGVSGNTIYFGEGSWLTVV.

V usage is TRBV6-1 and J usage is TRBJ2-7; D unresolved. Trimming left V 2 bases short and J 0 bases short, with 8 bases between. Germline V gene sequence: CDR1 MNHNS, CDR2 SASEGT. This CDR3 comprises 14 residues. CDR3 in amino acids: CASSEQRASYEQYF. DNA for the CDR3: TGTGCCAGCAGTGAACAAAGGGCCTCCTACGAGCAGTACTTC.

The rearrangement uses TRBV19 and TRBJ1-5; D might be TRBD1 (6 bases). CDR1 is LNHDA, CDR2 SQIVND, per germline (reference sequence). Trimming cost V 10 bases and J 7 bases, with 14 bases left between them. The CDR3 is made up of 12 amino acids. CDR3: CAIHRVRQPQHF. The CDR3 nucleotides read TGTGCCATCCACAGGGTGCGGCAGCCCCAGCATTTT. Complete variable domain (other parts from reference TRBV19 and TRBJ1-5): DGGITQSPKYLFRKEGQNVTLSCEQNLNHDAMYWYRQDPGQGLRLIYYSQIVNDFQKGDIAEGYSVSREKKESFPLTVTSAQKNPTAFYLCAIHRVRQPQHFGDGTRLSIL.

The chain uses TRBV19 and TRBJ1-6, with 8 positions matching TRBD1. The junction had 7 bases not matched to a gene; V was cut back by 0 bases and J by 9 bases. The CDR3 runs to 16 residues. CDR1 and CDR2 (germline): LNHDA, SQIVND (reference sequence). The CDR3 coding sequence is TGTGCCAGTAGTATAGAGGGAGGGACAGGACGTTCACCCCTCCACTTT. Its protein is CASSIEGGTGRSPLHF.

There are a few counts of this clone. The chain combines TRBV6-5 with TRBJ1-6; 8 bases match TRBD1. From germline, CDR1 is MNHEY and CDR2 SVGAGI. The ends lost 2 bases at V and 10 bases at J; junction bases unmatched: 7. This CDR3 is built from 15 residues. CDR3 coding DNA: TGTGCCAGCAGTTACGGACAGGGAAGGGGGTCACCCCTCCACTTT. It is translated as CASSYGQGRGSPLHF.

V is TRBV30 and J is TRBJ2-5, with 11 bases aligning to TRBD2. J was trimmed by 0 bases and V by 7 bases; bases with no gene match: 7. Germline loops: CDR1 GTSNPN, CDR2 SVGIG (reference sequence). This CDR3 spans 15 amino acids. The CDR3 is CALGLAANYQETQYF. The CDR3 DNA reads TGTGCCTTGGGACTAGCGGCTAACTACCAAGAGACCCAGTACTTC. Complete variable domain (other parts from reference TRBV30 and TRBJ2-5): SQTIHQWPATLVQPVGSPLSLECTVEGTSNPNLYWYRQAAGRGLQLLFYSVGIGQISSEVPQNLSASRPQDRQFILSSKKLLLSDSGFYLCALGLAANYQETQYFGPGTRLLVL.

The chain has TRBV6-1 and TRBJ1-4; 7 bases are shared with TRBD1. V lost 8 bases and J lost 5; bases outside the gene matches: 8. This CDR3 is built from 14 residues. The germline CDR1 and CDR2 sequences are MNHNS and SASEGT. CDR3 sequence reads: CASYPGQTNEKLFF. DNA for the CDR3: TGTGCCAGCTACCCGGGACAGACAAATGAAAAACTGTTTTTT.

The rearrangement joins TRBV9 to TRBJ2-7, with D tentatively TRBD2 (6 bases). The germline V and J ends were trimmed by 0 bases and 0 bases, with 13 bases remaining between them. The CDR3 runs to 16 residues. The V gene's germline CDR1 is SGDLS and CDR2 YYNGEE. The CDR3 coding sequence is TGTGCCAGCAGCGTAGGTCTAGCGACTAGCTCCTACGAGCAGTACTTC. It encodes CASSVGLATSSYEQYF.

The gene calls are TRBV5-6 and TRBJ2-3; D might be TRBD2 (6 bases). CDR1 SGHDT and CDR2 YYEEEE come from the germline V gene. The CDR3 consists of 17 residues. Trimming removed 4 bases at V and 0 bases at J, with 18 bases between. The CDR3 DNA sequence: TGTGCCAGCAGCCGCCGAGTAGCGGTAGCTAGCACAGATACGCAGTATTTT. This encodes CASSRRVAVASTDTQYF.

V usage is TRBV5-1 and J usage is TRBJ2-1; 9 bases match TRBD2. V trimming: 4 bases; J trimming: 5 bases; junction bases outside the gene matches: 4. This CDR3 spans 14 amino acids. Germline V gives CDR1 SGHRS, CDR2 YFSETQ. The CDR3 DNA reads TGCGCCAGCAGCCCGCGACTAGCGGACAATGAGCAGTTCTTC. This translates into CASSPRLADNEQFF.

The rearrangement joins TRBV28 to TRBJ1-5; D remains ambiguous. Trimming pared 3 bases from V and 7 bases from J, leaving 7 bases between. Germline loops: CDR1 MDHEN, CDR2 SYDVKM. This CDR3 has 12 residues. The CDR3 is CASSFAWQPQHF. CDR3 bases: TGTGCCAGCAGTTTTGCGTGGCAGCCCCAGCATTTT.

The genes are TRBV28 and TRBJ2-2; 11 bases agree with TRBD1. This CDR3 is 16 amino acids long. Trimming removed 2 bases from V and 7 bases from J; junction bases left unmatched: 6. Germline V gene sequence: CDR1 MDHEN, CDR2 SYDVKM. This chain's CDR3 is CASSLRDRGYNGELFF. The DNA for the CDR3 is TGTGCCAGCAGTTTAAGGGACAGGGGGTATAACGGGGAGCTGTTTTTT.

This sequence joins TRBV5-1 and TRBJ1-6, with 7 bases aligning to TRBD1. This CDR3 spans 15 amino acids. Per germline, CDR1 SGHRS and CDR2 YFSETQ. With 4 bases clipped from V and 6 bases from J, the junction kept 7 bases outside the gene matches. The CDR3 loop is CASSVGTDRNSPLHF. The CDR3 coding sequence is TGCGCCAGCAGCGTGGGGACAGATCGTAATTCACCCCTCCACTTT.

The chain has TRBV5-1 and TRBJ2-1, with 15 bases matching TRBD2. Per germline, CDR1 SGHRS and CDR2 YFSETQ. The CDR3 length is 15 residues. V trimming: 3 bases; J trimming: 8 bases; junction bases outside the gene matches: 3. The CDR3 DNA follows: TGCGCCAGCAGCTGGACTAGCGGGAGGGCCCATGAGCAGTTCTTC. This translates into CASSWTSGRAHEQFF.

V gene TRBV28 combines with J gene TRBJ2-7, with 7 bases that match TRBD2. The CDR3 runs 16 residues. V lost 5 bases and J lost 2; bases outside the gene matches: 12. Germline CDR1 and CDR2: MDHEN and SYDVKM. The CDR3 loop reads CASSPPEGLLTYEQYF. In DNA form, the CDR3 reads TGTGCCAGCAGTCCCCCAGAGGGACTACTCACCTACGAGCAGTACTTC.

This clone was detected only once. The V and J genes are TRBV27 and TRBJ2-2; D might be TRBD2 (6 bases). CDR3 length: 16 amino acids. Trimming pared 2 bases from V and 5 bases from J, leaving 15 bases between. Germline V gives CDR1 MNHEY, CDR2 SMNVEV (reference sequence). CDR3 protein: CASSLNRRRDTGELFF. The CDR3 DNA follows: TGTGCCAGCAGTTTAAACAGGCGGAGGGATACCGGGGAGCTGTTTTTT.

This chain uses TRBV5-1 with TRBJ2-5; D remains unclear. The V end lost 6 bases, the J end lost 3 bases, and 3 bases lay between the germline ends. Per germline, CDR1 SGHRS and CDR2 YFSETQ. The CDR3 is 10 residues long. In DNA form, the CDR3 reads TGCGCCAGCAACGAAGAGACCCAGTACTTC. Its translation is CASNEETQYF. The variable domain in full, completed from reference TRBV5-1 and TRBJ2-5, reads KAGVTQTPRYLIKTRGQQVTLSCSPISGHRSVSWYQQTPGQGLQFLFEYFSETQRNKGNFPGRFSGRQFSNSRSEMNVSTLELGDSALYLCASNEETQYFGPGTRLLVL.

This chain connects TRBV30 to TRBJ2-3; D ambiguous. CDR1 and CDR2 from the germline V gene are GTSNPN and SVGIG (reference sequence). The CDR3 runs to 15 residues. Trimming took off 0 bases at V and 0 bases at J, with 10 bases between the two ends. CDR3 bases: TGTGCCTGGAGTGTAAGACCTTCTAGCACAGATACGCAGTATTTT. It codes for CAWSVRPSSTDTQYF.

J is TRBJ1-2 and V is TRBV11-2; a weak D match, TRBD1 (5 bases). The CDR3 covers 14 residues. Germline CDR1 SGHAT, CDR2 FQNNGV. Trimming removed 0 bases at V and 6 bases at J, with 11 bases between. The CDR3 nucleotides are TGTGCCAGCAGCTTAGAGGGCAGGGAAGATGGCTACACCTTC. This codes for CASSLEGREDGYTF.

This chain links TRBV25-1 with TRBJ2-3, with 8 bases that match TRBD1. This CDR3 has 16 amino acids. The trim removed 1 base at V and 2 bases at J, leaving 5 bases unmatched. The V gene's germline CDR1 is MGHDK and CDR2 SYGVNS. The CDR3 protein is CASSESGQGLTDTQYF. The CDR3 DNA sequence: TGTGCCAGCAGTGAATCAGGACAGGGCCTCACAGATACGCAGTATTTT. Filled out from reference TRBV25-1 and TRBJ2-3, the complete variable domain reads EADIYQTPRYLVIGTGKKITLECSQTMGHDKMYWYQQDPGMELHLIHYSYGVNSTEKGDLSSESTVSRIRTEHFPLTLESARPSHTSQYLCASSESGQGLTDTQYFGPGTRLTVL.

J is TRBJ1-2 and V is TRBV5-1, with 9 bases matching TRBD1. The CDR3 has 14 residues. V was pared by 4 bases and J by 5 bases, with 6 bases of the junction left unmatched. The germline CDR1 and CDR2 sequences are SGHRS and YFSETQ. The CDR3 loop reads CASSQTGGGYGYTF. In DNA, the CDR3 is TGCGCCAGCAGCCAAACAGGGGGCGGGTATGGCTACACCTTC.

The rearrangement joins TRBV7-3 to TRBJ1-5; D ambiguous. Trimming stripped 5 bases from V and 2 bases from J, with 25 bases between. This CDR3 contains 19 residues. Germline lookup yields CDR1 SGHTA and CDR2 FQGTGA. As DNA, the CDR3 is TGTGCCAGCAGCCAAAGAAGCCTCGCGTGGGCGCGGGGCAATCAGCCCCAGCATTTT. The encoded protein is CASSQRSLAWARGNQPQHF.

The CDR3 reads CASSHGGNEQFF. The CDR3 region has the DNA TGCGCCAGCAGCCACGGGGGTAATGAGCAGTTCTTC. The chain uses TRBV4-1 and TRBJ2-1; weak D call: TRBD2 (6 bases). This CDR3 is 12 amino acids long. Trimming shortened V by 3 bases and J by 7 bases, and 7 bases separated the two germline ends. Germline CDR1 MGHRA, CDR2 YSYEKL.